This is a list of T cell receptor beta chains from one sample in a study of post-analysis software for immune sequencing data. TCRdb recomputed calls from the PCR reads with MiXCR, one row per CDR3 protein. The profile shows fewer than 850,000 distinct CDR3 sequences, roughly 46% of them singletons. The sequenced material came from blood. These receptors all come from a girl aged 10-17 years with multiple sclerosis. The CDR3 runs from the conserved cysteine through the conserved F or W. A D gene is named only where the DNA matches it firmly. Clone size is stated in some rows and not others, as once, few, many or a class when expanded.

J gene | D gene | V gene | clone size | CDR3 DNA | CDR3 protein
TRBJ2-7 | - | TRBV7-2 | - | TGTGCCAGCAGCTTGTCGGGCCGGACCACCTACGAGCAGTACTTC | CASSLSGRTTYEQYF
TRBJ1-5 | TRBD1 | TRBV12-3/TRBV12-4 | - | TGTGCCAGCAGTTTAAGGGCAGGGGGTCAGCCCCAGCATTTT | CASSLRAGGQPQHF
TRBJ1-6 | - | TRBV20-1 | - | TGCAGTGCCCCCGCAGGTGTTGAATATAATTCACCCCTCCACTTT | CSAPAGVEYNSPLHF
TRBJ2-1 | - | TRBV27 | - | TGTGCCAGCAGTTTATCGTTCCCGAATGAGCAGTTCTTC | CASSLSFPNEQFF
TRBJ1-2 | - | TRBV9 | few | TGTGCCAGCAGCGTAGGGAGGGCGGGAAACTATGGCTACACCTTC | CASSVGRAGNYGYTF
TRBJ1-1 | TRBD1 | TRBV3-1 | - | TGTGCCGGCAGCCCCCGACAGGGGCCTGAAGCTTTCTTT | CAGSPRQGPEAFF
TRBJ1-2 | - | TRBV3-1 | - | TGTGCCAGCATGCCACAGGGAGGGCATGGCTACACCTTC | CASMPQGGHGYTF
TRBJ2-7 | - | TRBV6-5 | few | TGTGCCAGCAGTTACTCCTCGTTCAATGCTGCCTACGAGCAGTACTTC | CASSYSSFNAAYEQYF
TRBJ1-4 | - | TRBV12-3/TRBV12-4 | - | TGTGCCAGCAGTTTGGTGGGGAGGAATGAAAAACTGTTTTTT | CASSLVGRNEKLFF
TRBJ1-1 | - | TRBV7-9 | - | TGTGCCAGCAGCGACCTCCAAGGGCCGAACACTGAAGCTTTCTTT | CASSDLQGPNTEAFF
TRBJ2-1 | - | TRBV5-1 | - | TGCGCCAGCAGCTTGGTAGGCACAGACAATGAGCAGTTCTTC | CASSLVGTDNEQFF
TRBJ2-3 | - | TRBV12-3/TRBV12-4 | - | TGTGCCAGCACTCCCGACAGTTTTTACAGGACAGATACGCAGTATTTT | CASTPDSFYRTDTQYF
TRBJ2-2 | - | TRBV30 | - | TGTGCCTGGAGTGTAAACCTCCCCGGCGCCGGGGAGCTGTTTTTT | CAWSVNLPGAGELFF
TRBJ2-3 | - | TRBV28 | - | TGTGCCAGCAGTGAACGCACGGGGACACAGGGAGAAGATACGCAGTATTTT | CASSERTGTQGEDTQYF
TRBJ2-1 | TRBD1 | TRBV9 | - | TGTGCCAGCAGCGTAATGGAGACAGGGGGTATCTACAATGAGCAGTTCTTC | CASSVMETGGIYNEQFF
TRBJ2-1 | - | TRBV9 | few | TGTGCCAGCAGCGTAGGGGCAGGGTACAATGAGCAGTTCTTC | CASSVGAGYNEQFF
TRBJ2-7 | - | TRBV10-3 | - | TGTGCCATCAGGGGTGGTCAGCAAGACTACGAGCAGTACTTC | CAIRGGQQDYEQYF
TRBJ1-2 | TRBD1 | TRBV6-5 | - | TGTGCCACACTCCAGGGGGGGCCGAACTATGGCTACACCTTC | CATLQGGPNYGYTF
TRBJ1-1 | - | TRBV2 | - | TGTGCCAGCAGGCAACTTTTGAACACTGAAGCTTTCTTT | CASRQLLNTEAFF
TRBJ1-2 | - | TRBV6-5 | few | TGTGCCAGCGGAAGGACGCCCCAGGACTATGGCTACACCTTC | CASGRTPQDYGYTF